Listed here is a single T cell receptor (beta chain). As yet, its antigen is unknown. There are 14 residues in the CDR3. The germline CDR1 and CDR2 sequences are DFQATT and SNEGSKA (reference sequence). The V end lost 2 bases, the J end lost 3 bases, and 13 bases lay between the germline ends. The data derive from a study of T-cell memory formation after mild COVID-19. Whole-study results and caveats: CD4/CD8 balance held among clones contracting day 15 to 85, and later expanders leaned CD4+.

Each CDR3 protein gets one entry after TCRdb re-called the 5' RACE reads with MiXCR. The repertoire has about 470,000 distinct CDR3 sequences, around 25% of them found once; the top ten carry approximately 12%. The rearrangement joins TRBV20-1 to TRBJ1-1; the D is unclear. The clonotype originates from an adult woman who had mild COVID-19 (a few samples of this study predate the infection). Cell type and time point are not known. The material sequenced was PBMCs or a T cell subset sorted from them (not recorded which). The CDR3 nucleotides read TGCAGTGCTAGAAGTGTAGTAGTTGACACTGAAGCTTTCTTT. Its protein product is CSARSVVVDTEAFF.